The 27 T cell receptor beta chains reported below all come from one sample, sequenced in a study of tumor and adjacent non-tumor tissue in lung cancer (dated by TCRdb to 2017 to 2018). RNA was isolated from bulk unsorted tissue, and RNA quality was assessed with a NanoDrop ND-1000 and an Agilent 2100. To prepare the library, multiplex PCR was applied. Sequencer: Illumina HiSeq 2500. TCRbeta libraries were constructed through three rounds of nested PCR with primers (Table S4) according to protocols adapted from ARM-PCR. TCRdb cleaned the public reads at Q25 with fastp, built clones with MiXCR and kept in-frame beta chains. Identical CDR3 proteins give one entry, which carries the most common genes and DNA. The sample data list about 76,000 distinct CDR3 sequences, and 55% to 70% of these were observed just once. About 12% of the sample rests with the top ten. The specimen was lung tumor tissue. Receptor source: a woman aged 70-85 years with non-small cell lung cancer.

In this sample, this clonotype turned up many times. The chain carries TRBV20-1 and TRBJ1-2; the match to TRBD1 covers 7 bases. The CDR3 sequence is 15 residues long. Losses at the gene ends were 0 bases for V and 4 bases for J; bases not matched to a gene: 8. Per germline, CDR1 DFQATT and CDR2 SNEGSKA (reference sequence). DNA for the CDR3: TGCAGTGCTAGAGATCAAACGAACAGGGGCTATGGCTACACCTTC. Its translation is CSARDQTNRGYGYTF.

For this clonotype: Germline and junction disagree at one end, which may indicate a read error. The chain has TRBV7-9 and TRBJ2-3, with D perhaps matching TRBD1 (5 bases). Per germline, CDR1 SEHNR and CDR2 FQNEAQ (reference sequence). This CDR3 spans 16 amino acids. This chain's CDR3 is CGSSHVTDPSTDTQYF. The CDR3 coding sequence is TGTGGCAGCAGCCACGTGACAGACCCTAGCACAGATACGCAGTATTTT.

The chain joins TRBV20-1 to TRBJ2-1; a possible D gene is TRBD2 (6 bases). Germline loops: CDR1 DFQATT, CDR2 SNEGSKA (reference sequence). Trimming removed 7 bases at V and 8 bases at J, with 24 bases between. This CDR3 has 15 residues. CDR3 sequence (DNA): TGCAGTGTTAGCGGAGGGGCCGGAGGGGTCGATGAGCAGTTCTTC. The encoded protein is CSVSGGAGGVDEQFF.

Concerning this clonotype: One junction end does not reproduce the germline sequence, and a read error may be involved. The chain uses TRBV4-2 and TRBJ2-1, with D tentatively TRBD2 (5 bases). The CDR3 sequence is 15 residues long. The V gene's germline CDR1 is LGHNA and CDR2 YNFKEQ. The CDR3 DNA reads TGTGCCAGTAGCCCACAAGGGAGAAGCAGCAATGAGCAGTTCTTC. Its protein is CASSPQGRSSNEQFF.

This clonotype has only a few counts. This chain connects TRBV11-2 to TRBJ2-5; D call uncertain. The germline V gene has CDR1 SGHAT and CDR2 FQNNGV. The CDR3 contains 15 residues. The CDR3 sequence: CASSLTYVPAETQYF. CDR3 sequence (DNA): TGTGCGAGTAGCCTAACCTACGTCCCAGCGGAGACCCAGTACTTC.

Comment on this clonotype: A junction end diverges from the germline sequence, so it may reflect a read error. The chain combines TRBV4-2 with TRBJ1-2; TRBD1 matches 7 bases. The CDR3 length is 16 residues. From germline, CDR1 is LGHNA and CDR2 YNFKEQ. CDR3 in DNA: TGTGTCAGCAGCCAAGAAGAGGGGGCGTTACTCTATGGCTACACCTTC. It specifies CVSSQEEGALLYGYTF.

A single count supports this clonotype. A read error is possible here, since a much larger clone lies one base away. The J gene is TRBJ2-1, the V gene TRBV7-9, with 11 nucleotides matching TRBD2. The CDR3 spans 14 residues. V trimming: 6 bases; J trimming: 8 bases; junction bases outside the gene matches: 6. Germline values: CDR1 SEHNR, CDR2 FQNEAQ (reference sequence). The CDR3 is CASRLAGVTYEQFF. CDR3 bases: TGTGCCAGCAGACTAGCGGGAGTGACGTATGAGCAGTTCTTC.

In the case of this clonotype: This sequence may be a read error, since a much larger clone differs from it by one base. This likely comes from a read error, as the CDR3 has no conserved phenylalanine or tryptophan at its end. The V gene is TRBV28, the J gene TRBJ1-5; 7 positions agree with TRBD1. This CDR3 contains 15 residues. Trimming cost V 5 bases and J 5 bases; bases outside gene matches: 9. Germline V gene data show CDR1 as MDHEN and CDR2 as SYDVKM. The CDR3: CASSPQRGPHQPQHC. For the CDR3, the DNA is TGTGCCAGCAGTCCCCAGAGGGGGCCTCATCAGCCCCAGCATTGT.

This clonotype was seen a few times. In this CDR3 the conserved last residue, phenylalanine or tryptophan, is missing, so a read error is likely. The chain is built from TRBV6-1 and TRBJ1-2; D is perhaps TRBD1 (5 bases). CDR1 and CDR2 (germline): MNHNS, SASEGT. CDR3 length equals 14 residues. The CDR3 bases are TGTGCCGGCAGACACCCAGGGAGTGGCTATGGCTACACCCTG. It encodes CAGRHPGSGYGYTL.

A remark on this clonotype: A much larger clone sits a single nucleotide away, making a read error possible. The chain is built from TRBV20-1 and TRBJ2-3, with TRBD1 as a possible D gene (5 bases). The CDR3 has 11 residues. Germline-derived CDR1 and CDR2 are DFQATT and SNEGSKA (reference sequence). CDR3 nucleotides: TGCAGTGCCCAGGACATTGATATGCAGTATTTT. This encodes CSAQDIDMQYF.

The genes are TRBV4-1 and TRBJ2-7; D perhaps matches TRBD2 (5 bases). Germline values: CDR1 MGHRA, CDR2 YSYEKL. CDR3 length: 12 residues. Between the trimmed V and J ends, which lost 10 bases and 5 bases, there was a span of 15 bases. CDR3 sequence reads: CAINSDPDEQYF. CDR3 nucleotides: TGCGCCATCAATAGCGATCCCGACGAGCAGTACTTC.

To note about this clonotype: The junction shows a germline mismatch at one end, possibly a read error. The CDR3 protein is CVSRPRDRGSYEQYF. CDR3 nucleotides: TGTGTCAGCAGACCACGGGACAGGGGTTCCTACGAACAGTACTTC. J is TRBJ2-7 and V is TRBV6-5; TRBD1 matches 10 bases. In germline, CDR1 is MNHEY, CDR2 SVGAGI. The CDR3 spans 15 residues.

As for this clonotype: A much larger clone differs from this one at a single base, so this may be a read error. This rearrangement joins TRBV10-3 to TRBJ1-5; D is uncertain. From germline, CDR1 is ENHRY and CDR2 SYGVKD. Trimming shortened V by 4 bases and J by 6 bases, and 13 bases separated the two germline ends. The CDR3 totals 14 residues. The CDR3 DNA reads as TGTGCCATCAGTGTGACAACTTTCAGTCAGCCCCAGCATTTT. Translation gives CAISVTTFSQPQHF.

To note about this clonotype: The conserved closing phenylalanine or tryptophan is absent in this CDR3, likely reflecting a read error. It is unclear where the CDR3 begins or ends on the DNA, so no DNA is shown, and the CDR3 is as TCRdb lists it. The rearrangement uses TRBV5-1 and TRBJ2-7; the table gives TRBD1 as D, unverified against the DNA. The CDR3 numbers 15 amino acids, ends counted. CDR1 is SGHRS and CDR2 is YFSETQ in the germline V gene. CDR3: CASSPGVAGVYEQYL.

Concerning this clonotype: The germline gene is not matched at one end of the junction; a read error may be the cause. The V gene is TRBV5-6, the J gene TRBJ1-1; D remains unclear. This CDR3 region has 14 residues. Germline lookup yields CDR1 SGHDT and CDR2 YYEEEE. CDR3 coding DNA: TGTGCCGGCAGTTGGAAAACACGGTACACTGAAGCTTTCTTT. This translates into CAGSWKTRYTEAFF. Using reference TRBV5-6 and TRBJ1-1 for the parts outside the CDR3, the full variable domain is DAGVTQSPTHLIKTRGQQVTLRCSPKSGHDTVSWYQQALGQGPQFIFQYYEEEERQRGNFPDRFSGHQFPNYSSELNVNALLLGDSALYLCAGSWKTRYTEAFFGQGTRLTVV.

Ten or more counts support this clonotype. The chain is built from TRBV11-1 and TRBJ2-2; maybe TRBD2 (5 bases). V was pared by 5 bases and J by 4 bases, with 17 bases between. The germline V gene has CDR1 SGHAT and CDR2 FQDESV (reference sequence). This CDR3 is 16 amino acids long. CDR3 protein: CASSPPRRSLTGELFF. CDR3 nucleotides: TGTGCCAGCAGCCCCCCGCGGAGGTCCCTCACCGGGGAGCTGTTTTTT.

For this clonotype: This sequence may be a read error, since a much larger clone differs from it by one base. The chain links TRBV5-4 to TRBJ2-7; D is uncertain. The germline CDR1 and CDR2 sequences are SGHNT and YYREEE (reference sequence). CDR3 size: 15 residues. The CDR3 nucleotides read TGTGCCAGCAGCTACTCCACAGTTCCCTCCTACGAGCAGTGCTTC. This encodes CASSYSTVPSYEQCF.

On this clonotype itself: With a much larger clone just one base away, this may be a read error. The V call is TRBV28, the J call TRBJ1-5, with D possibly being TRBD1 (5 bases). Germline V gene data show CDR1 as MDHEN and CDR2 as SYDVKM. V lost 5 bases and J lost 6, with 20 bases in between. The CDR3 is 16 residues long. The CDR3 protein is CASSPPDSGGRQPQHF. The CDR3 DNA is TGTGCCAGCAGTCCCCCTGACAGTGGTGGGCGTCAGCCCCAGCATTTT.

Regarding this clonotype: One end of the junction is discordant with germline, which a read error may explain. The rearrangement links TRBV11-1 to TRBJ2-1; D gene ambiguous. There are 14 residues in the CDR3. CDR1 and CDR2 (germline): SGHAT, FQDESV (reference sequence). In nucleotides, the CDR3 is TGTGCCAACACCCCCGGGCGGTCCTACAATGAGCAGTTCTTT. It translates to CANTPGRSYNEQFF.

This clonotype occurred once. One end of the junction varies from germline; a read error may be responsible. The rearrangement joins TRBV29-1 to TRBJ2-5; the D is unclear. CDR3 length: 14 residues. The germline V gene has CDR1 SQVTM and CDR2 ANQGSEA. The CDR3 sequence is CIVEDLTHQETHYF. For the CDR3, the DNA is TGCATCGTTGAAGATCTCACCCACCAAGAGACCCATTACTTC. Looking up the rest from reference TRBV29-1 and TRBJ2-5 gives the full variable domain: SAVISQKPSRDICQRGTSLTIQCQVDSQVTMMFWYRQQPGQSLTLIATANQGSEATYESGFVIDKFPISRPNLTFSTLTVSNMSPEDSSIYLCIVEDLTHQETHYFGPGTRLLVL.

This chain connects TRBV6-5 to TRBJ2-1, with D possibly matching TRBD2 (5 bases). Trimming left V 6 bases short and J 4 bases short, with 16 bases between. This CDR3 contains 15 residues. Per germline, CDR1 MNHEY and CDR2 SVGAGI. Written as DNA, the CDR3 is TGTGCCAGCAGATTTTCTGGGGAGAAATACAATGAGCAGTTCTTC. Amino acid sequence: CASRFSGEKYNEQFF.

In the case of this clonotype: Being one base from a much bigger clone, this may be a read error. This sequence joins TRBV2 and TRBJ2-1; possible D gene TRBD2, 6 bases. The CDR3 contains 15 residues. V was trimmed by 5 bases and J by 6 bases, leaving 17 bases between them. Germline values: CDR1 SNHLY, CDR2 FYNNEI. The CDR3 DNA follows: TGTGCCAGCAGTCCCCACAGAACGGGAGCCAATGAGCAGTTCTTC. It is translated as CASSPHRTGANEQFF. Based on the CDR3 plus reference TRBV2 and TRBJ2-1, the full variable domain is EPEVTQTPSHQVTQMGQEVILRCVPISNHLYFYWYRQILGQKVEFLVSFYNNEISEKSEIFDDQFSVERPDGSNFTLKIRSTKLEDSAMYFCASSPHRTGANEQFFGPGTRLTVL.

As regards this clonotype: Mismatch with germline at one junction end may stem from a read error. The CDR3 nucleotides are TGTGCCAGGAGTCCTCTGAGGGACAGGAGCTCCTACGACCAGTACTTC. This gives the protein CARSPLRDRSSYDQYF. The V call is TRBV28, the J call TRBJ2-7; 8 positions match TRBD1. Germline V gene sequence: CDR1 MDHEN, CDR2 SYDVKM. The CDR3 covers 16 residues.

This clonotype came up a few times. Relative to the germline gene, one junction end is altered; a read error may explain this. The rearrangement uses TRBV7-8 and TRBJ2-1, with D maybe TRBD1 (6 bases). CDR3 length: 16 amino acids. CDR1 is SGHVS, CDR2 FQNEAQ, per germline. The CDR3 DNA sequence: TGTGCCAGCAGCTTAGGGGGGCAGGGGCCTTACAATGAGCAGTCCTTC. The encoded protein is CASSLGGQGPYNEQSF. Full variable domain (outside the CDR3, taken from reference TRBV7-8 and TRBJ2-1): GAGVSQSPRYKVAKRGQDVALRCDPISGHVSLFWYQQALGQGPEFLTYFQNEAQLDKSGLPSDRFFAERPEGSVSTLKIQRTQQEDSAVYLCASSLGGQGPYNEQSFGPGTRLTVL.

The chain employs TRBV9 and TRBJ1-2; D is unclear. The V gene's germline CDR1 is SGDLS and CDR2 YYNGEE. The V and J ends lost 0 bases and 5 bases respectively, with 14 bases between them. This CDR3 is 15 amino acids long. Written as DNA, the CDR3 is TGTGCCAGCAGCGTAGGGCTAACGGTGGGGTATGGCTACACCTTC. Translated, it gives CASSVGLTVGYGYTF.

The V gene is TRBV29-1, the J gene TRBJ2-7, with D possibly being TRBD1 (6 bases). Trimming removed 5 bases from V and 3 bases from J, with 8 bases in between. CDR3 size: 11 residues. Per germline, CDR1 SQVTM and CDR2 ANQGSEA. CDR3 nucleotides: TGCAGCGTTACCAGGGGCTACGAGCAGTACTTC. Its protein is CSVTRGYEQYF.

The chain uses TRBV2 and TRBJ2-3; 8 nucleotides line up with TRBD1. From germline, CDR1 is SNHLY and CDR2 FYNNEI. The CDR3 has 15 amino acids. The ends lost 7 bases at V and 14 bases at J; junction bases unmatched: 20. This CDR3 reads CASTPPRTGSDTRYF. Here the CDR3 DNA reads TGTGCCAGCACCCCACCCCGGACAGGGTCCGATACACGGTATTTT. The full variable domain, rest sourced from reference TRBV2 and TRBJ2-3, is EPEVTQTPSHQVTQMGQEVILRCVPISNHLYFYWYRQILGQKVEFLVSFYNNEISEKSEIFDDQFSVERPDGSNFTLKIRSTKLEDSAMYFCASTPPRTGSDTRYFGPGTRLTVL.